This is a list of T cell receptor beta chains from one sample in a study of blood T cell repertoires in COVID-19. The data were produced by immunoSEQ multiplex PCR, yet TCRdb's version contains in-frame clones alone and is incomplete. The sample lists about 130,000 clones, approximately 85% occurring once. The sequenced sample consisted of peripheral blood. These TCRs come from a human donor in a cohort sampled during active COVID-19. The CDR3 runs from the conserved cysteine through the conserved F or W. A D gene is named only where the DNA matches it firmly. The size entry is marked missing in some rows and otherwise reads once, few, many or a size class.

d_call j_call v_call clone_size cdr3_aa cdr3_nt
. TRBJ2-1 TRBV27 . CATRVNEQFF TGTGCCACCCGCGTAAATGAGCAGTTCTTC
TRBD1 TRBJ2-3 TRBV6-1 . CASSEQSAHRGDTQYF TGTGCCAGCAGTGAGCAAAGCGCTCACAGGGGAGATACGCAGTATTTT
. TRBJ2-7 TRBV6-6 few CASSYSGRHSDEQYF TGTGCCAGCAGTTACTCGGGCAGACATTCCGACGAGCAGTACTTC
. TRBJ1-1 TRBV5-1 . CASSLDGTEAFF TGCGCCAGCAGCCTAGACGGCACTGAAGCTTTCTTT
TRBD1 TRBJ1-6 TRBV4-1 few CASTATGLNSPLHF TGCGCCAGCACCGCGACAGGGTTAAATTCACCCCTCCACTTT
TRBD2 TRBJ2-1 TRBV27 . CASSFSGGYNEQFF TGTGCCAGCAGTTTTAGCGGGGGATACAATGAGCAGTTCTTC
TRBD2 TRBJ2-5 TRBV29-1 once CSVGLAGGGRLETQYF TGCAGCGTTGGGCTAGCGGGAGGAGGAAGATTGGAGACCCAGTACTTC
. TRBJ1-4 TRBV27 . CASRPSWREGEKLFF TGTGCCAGCAGGCCATCCTGGCGGGAAGGTGAAAAACTGTTTTTT
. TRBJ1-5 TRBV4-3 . CASSQDRVQPQHF TGCGCCAGCAGCCAAGATCGGGTCCAGCCCCAGCATTTT
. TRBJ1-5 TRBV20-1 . CSASGAGVNQPQHF TGCAGTGCTAGTGGTGCAGGGGTCAATCAGCCCCAGCATTTT
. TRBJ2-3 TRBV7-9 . CASSLSSTDTQYF TGTGCCAGCAGCTTGTCGAGCACAGATACGCAGTATTTT
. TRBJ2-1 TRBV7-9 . CASRQGGQANEQFF TGTGCCAGCCGGCAGGGGGGTCAGGCCAATGAGCAGTTCTTC
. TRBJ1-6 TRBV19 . CASSGEGPSSPLHF TGTGCCAGTTCCGGGGAGGGCCCAAGTTCACCCCTCCACTTT
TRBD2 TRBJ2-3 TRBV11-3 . CASSLAGGADTQYF TGTGCCAGCAGCTTAGCGGGAGGCGCAGATACGCAGTATTTT
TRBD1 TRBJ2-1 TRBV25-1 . CASTDRVEQFF TGTGCCAGCACCGACAGGGTAGAGCAGTTCTTC
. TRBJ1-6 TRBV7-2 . CASSADRRSDSPLHF TGTGCCAGCAGCGCGGACAGAAGATCTGATTCACCCCTCCACTTT
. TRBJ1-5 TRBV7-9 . CASSLEGGQPQHF TGTGCCAGCAGCTTAGAGGGAGGACAGCCCCAGCATTTT
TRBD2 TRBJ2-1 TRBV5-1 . CASRRAGGQIEQFF TGCGCCAGCAGAAGAGCGGGAGGTCAGATTGAGCAGTTCTTC
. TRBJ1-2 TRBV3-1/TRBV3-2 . CASSQGPRTPHGYTF TGTGCCAGCAGCCAAGGACCCAGGACACCTCATGGCTACACCTTC
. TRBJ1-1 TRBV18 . CASSQRNSNTEAFF TGTGCCAGCTCACAACGAAACAGTAACACTGAAGCTTTCTTT
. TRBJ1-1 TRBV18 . CASSLEVGAFEAFF TGTGCCAGCTCGCTAGAAGTTGGGGCATTTGAAGCTTTCTTT
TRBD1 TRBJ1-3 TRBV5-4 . CASRSGTELSGNTIYF TGTGCCAGCAGGTCCGGGACAGAACTTTCTGGAAACACCATATATTTT
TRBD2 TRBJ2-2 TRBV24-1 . CATSDPGGSNTGELFF TGTGCCACCAGTGACCCGGGGGGTTCCAACACCGGGGAGCTGTTTTTT
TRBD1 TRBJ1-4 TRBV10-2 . CASSDSTGDEKLFF TGCGCCAGCAGTGATAGTACAGGGGATGAAAAACTGTTTTTT
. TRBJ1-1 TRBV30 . CAWTAREATEAFF TGTGCCTGGACGGCAAGGGAGGCCACTGAAGCTTTCTTT
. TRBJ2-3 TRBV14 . CASSQDFGNTDTQYF TGTGCCAGCAGCCAAGATTTCGGGAACACAGATACGCAGTATTTT
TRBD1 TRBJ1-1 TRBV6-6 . CASRETGREAFF TGTGCCAGCAGAGAGACAGGGAGAGAAGCTTTCTTT
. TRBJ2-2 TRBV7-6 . CASSDGETGELFF TGTGCCAGCAGCGACGGGGAAACCGGGGAGCTGTTTTTT
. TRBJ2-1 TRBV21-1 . CASSRPTGTGHNEQFF TGTGCCAGCAGCCGCCCTACCGGGACAGGGCACAATGAGCAGTTCTTC
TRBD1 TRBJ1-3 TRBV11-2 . CASSWAGGTGNTIYF TGTGCCAGCAGCTGGGCAGGGGGCACTGGAAACACCATATATTTT
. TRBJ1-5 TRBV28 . CASSSPDGVGTPQHF TGTGCCAGCAGTTCCCCGGACGGGGTTGGAACGCCCCAGCATTTT